This TCR beta chain is drawn from a study of cytomegalovirus exposure and HLA in healthy donors. Study-wide points: Beyond CMV serostatus, there was no information to go on about immune exposure.

The CDR3 is 15 residues long. CDR1 is MNHEY, CDR2 SVGAGI, per germline. V was clipped by 2 bases and J by 2 bases; unmatched bases: 5. With regard to this clone: Antigen specificity is unknown.

Vbeta (60) and Jbeta (13) primers were used in the PCR. Repertoires were generated with immunoSEQ multiplex PCR, while TCRdb's copy carries only in-frame clones and drops some. The sample includes approximately 200,000 clones, approximately 84% seen only once; the top ten take around 0.27%. The chain links TRBV6-5 to TRBJ1-1, with 7 positions matching TRBD1. The material sequenced was PBMCs. The receptor was derived from a boy aged 5-17 years in good health and CMV-seronegative. As DNA, the CDR3 is TGTGCCAGCAGTTACCAGGGGGTTGAAAACACTGAAGCTTTCTTT. Translated: CASSYQGVENTEAFF.